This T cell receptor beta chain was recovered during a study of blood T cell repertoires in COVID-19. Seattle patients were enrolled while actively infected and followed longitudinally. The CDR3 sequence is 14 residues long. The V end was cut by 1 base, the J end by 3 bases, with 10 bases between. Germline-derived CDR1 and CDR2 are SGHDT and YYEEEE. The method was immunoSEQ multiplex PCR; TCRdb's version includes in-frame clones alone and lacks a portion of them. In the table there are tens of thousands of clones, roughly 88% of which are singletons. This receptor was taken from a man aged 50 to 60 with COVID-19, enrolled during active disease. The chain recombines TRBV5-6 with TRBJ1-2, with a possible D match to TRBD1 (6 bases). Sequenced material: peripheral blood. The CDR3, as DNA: TGTGCCAGCAGCTTGTTCAAGGGGGACTATGGCTACACCTTC. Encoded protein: CASSLFKGDYGYTF.